This TCR beta chain was identified in a study of blood T cell repertoires in COVID-19. As for the study in general: The United States, Italy and Spain provided the acute and convalescent COVID-19 samples. Nucleic acid was either cDNA or gDNA, and it came from T cells, B-cell-depleted T cells, or PBMCs.

In the study's own analysis: For nucleated cells, counts were estimated from reference gene primer amplification. The assay was immunoSEQ multiplex PCR, and TCRdb's table has in-frame clones only and misses some. Clonal size and the V and J genes are those of that table, whereas D and trimming came from the DNA. The sample records some 290,000 clones, around 81% being singletons. V lost 5 bases and J lost 5; bases outside the gene matches: 6. Germline assignment: CDR1 MNHEY and CDR2 SMNVEV (reference sequence). CDR3 length: 14 amino acids. Sequenced input: peripheral blood. The V gene is TRBV27, the J gene TRBJ1-2; 9 bases match TRBD1. The sequence was obtained from a woman aged 55-70 years with active or convalescent COVID-19. The CDR3 region has the DNA TGTGCCAGCAGTCTACAGGGGGCCGGGTATGGCTACACCTTC. It encodes CASSLQGAGYGYTF.